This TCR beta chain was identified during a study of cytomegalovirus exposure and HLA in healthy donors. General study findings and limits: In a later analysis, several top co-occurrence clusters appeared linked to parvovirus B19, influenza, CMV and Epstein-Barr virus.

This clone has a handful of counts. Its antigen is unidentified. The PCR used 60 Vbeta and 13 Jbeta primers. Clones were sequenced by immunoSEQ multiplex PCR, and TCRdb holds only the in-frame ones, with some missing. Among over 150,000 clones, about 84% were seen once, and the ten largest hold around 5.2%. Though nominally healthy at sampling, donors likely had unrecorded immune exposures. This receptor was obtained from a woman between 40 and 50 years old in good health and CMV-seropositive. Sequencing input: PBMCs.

CDR3 bases: TGTGCCAGCAGCACAGAGGGACTAGCGGGAGTCCCGCGAGAGACCCAGTACTTC. It is translated as CASSTEGLAGVPRETQYF. The J gene is TRBJ2-5, the V gene TRBV5-6; TRBD2 agrees at 14 bases. Looked up from germline, CDR1 is SGHDT and CDR2 is YYEEEE. The length of the CDR3 is 18 residues. V shed 4 bases, J shed 4 bases, and the junction held 12 bases outside the gene matches.